Described below is a single T cell receptor (beta chain) sequence and its context. As yet, its antigen is unknown. Breast cancer patients provided tissue from their axillary draining lymph nodes. The data originate from a study of breast tumors, draining lymph nodes, adjacent tissues. Broader study findings: Tumor TCR diversity was below lymph nodes but above nontumor tissue.

This CDR3 has 14 amino acids. With 5 bases removed from V and 8 bases from J, the gap between germline ends came to 18 bases. Germline-derived CDR1 and CDR2 are SEHNR and FQNEAQ (reference sequence). MiXCR was run by TCRdb on the multiplex PCR reads, yielding one entry per CDR3 protein. The data contain roughly 220,000 distinct CDR3 sequences, less than 45% of them singletons. The source material was axillary lymph node tissue. The chain is built from TRBV7-9 and TRBJ1-1; tentative D call: TRBD1 (6 bases). This TCR was sampled from a female donor with breast cancer. Some clones in this sample may be carry-over from other donors' samples. CDR3 sequence (DNA): TGTGCCAGCAGCGTATTACAGGGTGGAGCGGAAGCTTTCTTT. This codes for CASSVLQGGAEAFF.